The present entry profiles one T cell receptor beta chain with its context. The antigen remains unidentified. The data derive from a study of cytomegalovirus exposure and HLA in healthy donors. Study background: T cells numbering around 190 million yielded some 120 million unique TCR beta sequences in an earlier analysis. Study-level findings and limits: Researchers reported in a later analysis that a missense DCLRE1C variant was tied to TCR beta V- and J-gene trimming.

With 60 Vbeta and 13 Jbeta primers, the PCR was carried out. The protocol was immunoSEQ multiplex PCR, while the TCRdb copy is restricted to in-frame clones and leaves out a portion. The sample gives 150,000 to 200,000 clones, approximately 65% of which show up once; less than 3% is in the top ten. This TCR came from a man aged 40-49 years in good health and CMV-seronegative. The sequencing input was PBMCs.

CDR3 DNA: TGTGCCAGTAGTCCCACAGGACCTATACCTAATAGTCCATCGGGAAAACTGTTTTTT. It codes for CASSPTGPIPNSPSGKLFF. V gene TRBV19 combines with J gene TRBJ1-4, with D perhaps matching TRBD1 (5 bases). CDR1 LNHDA and CDR2 SQIVND come from the germline V gene (reference sequence). The CDR3 length is 19 residues. V dropped 5 bases and J dropped 10 bases, with 32 bases sitting between them.